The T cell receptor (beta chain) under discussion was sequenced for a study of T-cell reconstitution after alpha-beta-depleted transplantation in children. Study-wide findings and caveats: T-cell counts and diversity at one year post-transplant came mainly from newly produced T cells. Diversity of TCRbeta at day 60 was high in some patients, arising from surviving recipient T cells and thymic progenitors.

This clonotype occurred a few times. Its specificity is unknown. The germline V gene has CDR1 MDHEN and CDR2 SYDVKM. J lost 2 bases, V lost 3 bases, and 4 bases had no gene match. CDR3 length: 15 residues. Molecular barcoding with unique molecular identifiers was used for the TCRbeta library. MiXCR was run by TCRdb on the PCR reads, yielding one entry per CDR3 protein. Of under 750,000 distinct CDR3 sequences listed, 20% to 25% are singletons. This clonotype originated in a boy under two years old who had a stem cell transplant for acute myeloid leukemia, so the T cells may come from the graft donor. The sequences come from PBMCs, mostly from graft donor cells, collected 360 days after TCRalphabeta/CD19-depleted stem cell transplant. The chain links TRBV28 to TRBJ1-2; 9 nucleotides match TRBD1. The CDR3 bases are TGTGCCAGCAGTTTCGAGGGACAGGGCAACTATGGCTACACCTTC. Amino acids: CASSFEGQGNYGYTF.